These 9 T cell receptor beta chains share one sample of origin, sequenced in a study of shared clonotypes between healthy human individuals. Only CD45RO-negative cells positively selected for CCR7 counted as naive CD8 cells, so terminally differentiated effector memory CD45RA+ cells were excluded. The protocol was immunoSEQ multiplex PCR, while the TCRdb copy is restricted to in-frame clones and leaves out a portion. Of fewer than 700,000 clones in the sample, 85% to 95% were seen once. Material for sequencing was naive CD8+ T cells sorted from blood. Source of these receptors: a woman aged 30 to 39 in good health.

The CDR3 DNA reads TGTGCCAGCAGTAAGACAGGGACCCCTTATGGCTACACCTTC. Translated, it gives CASSKTGTPYGYTF. The gene calls are TRBV27 and TRBJ1-2, with 7 bases identical to TRBD1. Germline CDR1 reads MNHEY; CDR2 reads SMNVEV (reference sequence). CDR3 size: 14 residues. J lost 5 bases, V lost 5 bases, and 8 bases had no gene match.

The chain combines TRBV29-1 with TRBJ2-7; D might be TRBD2 (5 bases). The CDR3 contains 15 residues. In germline, CDR1 is SQVTM, CDR2 ANQGSEA. Trimming took 4 bases from V and 1 from J, leaving 17 bases between them. CDR3 protein: CSVAGGRVRSYEQYF. The CDR3 region has the DNA TGCAGCGTTGCAGGAGGTCGGGTTAGGTCCTACGAGCAGTACTTC.

The CDR3 DNA reads TGTGCCAGCTCTCATGATAGCGGGCCAAGCTACGAGCAGTACTTC. Translating gives CASSHDSGPSYEQYF. This chain uses TRBV18 with TRBJ2-7, with 7 bases identical to TRBD2. Germline loops: CDR1 KGHSH, CDR2 LQKENI. The CDR3 contains 15 residues. V was pared by 6 bases and J by 3 bases, with 11 bases of the junction left unmatched.

The chain joins TRBV29-1 to TRBJ1-2; maybe TRBD1 (5 bases). V was cut by 4 bases and J by 4 bases, with 13 bases left in between. Germline CDR1 is SQVTM and CDR2 is ANQGSEA. The CDR3 consists of 13 residues. CDR3 residues: CSVALQGSYGYTF. CDR3 coding DNA: TGCAGCGTTGCGTTGCAGGGAAGCTATGGCTACACCTTC.

This sequence joins TRBV2 and TRBJ2-1, with 9 positions matching TRBD2. Germline CDR1 reads SNHLY; CDR2 reads FYNNEI. With 7 bases clipped from V and 6 bases from J, the junction kept 10 bases outside the gene matches. The CDR3 runs to 15 residues. The CDR3 loop reads CASMRLAALGNEQFF. CDR3 bases: TGTGCCAGCATGAGACTAGCGGCGTTAGGCAATGAGCAGTTCTTC.

This chain uses TRBV12-1 with TRBJ1-2; the DNA was not compared with TRBD1, the D call given in the table. TRBV12-1 is given as a pseudogene. This CDR3 comprises 17 residues. The CDR3 DNA sequence: TGTGCCAGCAGCTCGACCAAAAAAGGACAGTTAAGTAATGGCTACACCTTC. Its protein is CASSSTKKGQLSNGYTF.

The chain uses TRBV14 and TRBJ2-1; TRBD1 matches 10 bases. Germline V gene sequence: CDR1 SGHDN, CDR2 FVKESK. This CDR3 contains 15 residues. V was clipped by 4 bases and J by 9 bases; unmatched bases: 9. DNA for the CDR3: TGTGCCAGCAGCCCGACCGGGACAGGGGTGGGTGAGCAGTTCTTC. Protein sequence: CASSPTGTGVGEQFF. The entire variable domain, with the rest obtained from reference TRBV14 and TRBJ2-1, is as follows: EAGVTQFPSHSVIEKGQTVTLRCDPISGHDNLYWYRRVMGKEIKFLLHFVKESKQDESGMPNNRFLAERTGGTYSTLKVQPAELEDSGVYFCASSPTGTGVGEQFFGPGTRLTVL.

The chain uses TRBV13 and TRBJ2-7, with D possibly TRBD1 on 5 matching bases. In germline, CDR1 is PRHDT, CDR2 FYEKMQ (reference sequence). CDR3 size: 14 residues. Trimming removed 5 bases at V and 3 bases at J, with 14 bases between. The CDR3 here is CASSPGPVDYEQYF. CDR3 in DNA: TGTGCCAGCAGCCCAGGGCCGGTAGACTACGAGCAGTACTTC.

The chain combines TRBV7-9 with TRBJ2-7; the D gene is possibly TRBD1 (5 bases). Germline V CDR1 and CDR2: SEHNR, FQNEAQ (reference sequence). The CDR3 is made up of 15 amino acids. Trimming removed 4 bases from V and 4 bases from J, with 17 bases in between. This chain's CDR3 is CASSSGVGVRYEQYF. The CDR3 region has the DNA TGTGCCAGCAGCTCTGGGGTAGGGGTACGGTACGAGCAGTACTTC.